These 9 T cell receptor beta chains were all obtained from the same sample, sequenced in a study of cytomegalovirus exposure and HLA in healthy donors. Researchers ran the PCR with 60 Vbeta and 13 Jbeta primers. Profiled with immunoSEQ multiplex PCR; TCRdb holds only in-frame clones, not every one. This sample has about 200,000 clones, with more than 60% found just once. The sequencing input was PBMCs. The receptors originated from a man between 50 and 59 years old in good health and CMV-seronegative.

This clone was seen a few times. V and J are TRBV10-1 and TRBJ2-3; 11 bases match TRBD2. Trimming at V came to 3 bases and at J to 6 bases, leaving 8 bases not matched to a gene. The CDR3 has 16 residues. CDR1 WNHNN and CDR2 SYGVQD come from the germline V gene (reference sequence). This CDR3 is CASSDGTSGGVDTQYF. The CDR3 coding sequence is TGCGCCAGCAGTGATGGGACTAGCGGAGGAGTCGATACGCAGTATTTT.

Concerning this clone itself: Other DNA variants within this sample encode the same CDR3. The chain is built from TRBV19 and TRBJ2-7; TRBD2 agrees at 8 bases. Germline CDR1 reads LNHDA; CDR2 reads SQIVND (reference sequence). The CDR3 sequence is 14 residues long. Losses at the gene ends were 5 bases for V and 1 base for J; bases not matched to a gene: 4. CDR3 nucleotide sequence: TGTGCCAGTAGTTCAACTAGCGGTTCCTACGAGCAGTACTTC. It translates to CASSSTSGSYEQYF.

The V gene is TRBV28, the J gene TRBJ2-4; weak D call: TRBD1 (5 bases). CDR3 length: 14 residues. Trimming removed 3 bases at V and 6 bases at J, with 12 bases between. Germline CDR1 reads MDHEN; CDR2 reads SYDVKM. The CDR3 DNA is TGTGCCAGCAGTTTCCTGAACACAGGAAACATTCAGTACTTC. Its translation is CASSFLNTGNIQYF.

This clone was counted between two and nine times. The chain links TRBV6-1 to TRBJ2-1, with TRBD1 matching over 7 bases. There are 15 residues in the CDR3. Trimming took 5 bases from V and 3 from J; bases not matched to a gene: 7. Germline values: CDR1 MNHNS, CDR2 SASEGT. The CDR3 DNA reads as TGTGCCAGCAGTCCCCGACAGGGAATCTACAATGAGCAGTTCTTC. This encodes CASSPRQGIYNEQFF.

This clone was seen just once. The chain recombines TRBV18 with TRBJ2-7; TRBD2 agrees at 7 bases. The CDR3 length is 14 residues. The V gene's germline CDR1 is KGHSH and CDR2 LQKENI. V trimming: 2 bases; J trimming: 0 bases; junction bases outside the gene matches: 1. The CDR3 reads CASSPGTNSYEQYF. In DNA form, the CDR3 reads TGTGCCAGCTCACCAGGGACTAACTCCTACGAGCAGTACTTC. Complete variable domain (other parts from reference TRBV18 and TRBJ2-7): NAGVMQNPRHLVRRRGQEARLRCSPMKGHSHVYWYRQLPEEGLKFMVYLQKENIIDESGMPKERFSAEFPKEGPSILRIQQVVRGDSAAYFCASSPGTNSYEQYFGPGTRLTVT.

The V and J genes are TRBV27 and TRBJ2-1; TRBD1 matches at 7 bases. Trimming took 1 base from V and 0 from J; bases not matched to a gene: 3. Germline CDR1 MNHEY, CDR2 SMNVEV (reference sequence). This CDR3 spans 16 amino acids. CDR3 coding DNA: TGTGCCAGCAGTTTATGGGACAGAACCTCCTACAATGAGCAGTTCTTC. It translates to CASSLWDRTSYNEQFF.

This chain joins TRBV5-1 and TRBJ2-1; 7 bases fit TRBD2. CDR3 length equals 14 residues. Germline assignment: CDR1 SGHRS and CDR2 YFSETQ. Losses at the gene ends were 0 bases for V and 5 bases for J; bases not matched to a gene: 2. CDR3 in amino acids: CASSLVLADNEQFF. In DNA, the CDR3 is TGCGCCAGCAGCTTGGTGCTAGCGGACAATGAGCAGTTCTTC.

This sequence joins TRBV19 and TRBJ1-5, with TRBD1 matching over 9 bases. J lost 4 bases, V lost 5 bases, and 9 bases had no gene match. The V gene's germline CDR1 is LNHDA and CDR2 SQIVND (reference sequence). This CDR3 has 16 amino acids. The CDR3 nucleotides read TGTGCCAGTAGTGCCCTTCGGACAGGGGTAAATCAGCCCCAGCATTTT. It yields the protein CASSALRTGVNQPQHF. The entire variable domain, with the rest obtained from reference TRBV19 and TRBJ1-5, is as follows: DGGITQSPKYLFRKEGQNVTLSCEQNLNHDAMYWYRQDPGQGLRLIYYSQIVNDFQKGDIAEGYSVSREKKESFPLTVTSAQKNPTAFYLCASSALRTGVNQPQHFGDGTRLSIL.

The V gene is TRBV9, the J gene TRBJ2-2; D remains unclear. CDR3 length: 12 amino acids. V was clipped by 4 bases and J by 4 bases, with 5 bases between them. Germline V gene lookup returns CDR1 SGDLS and CDR2 YYNGEE. The CDR3 DNA reads as TGTGCCAGCAGCCTACCCACCGGGGAGCTGTTTTTT. Protein: CASSLPTGELFF.